These 19 T cell receptor beta chains were sequenced from one sample in a study of blood T cell repertoires in COVID-19. The protocol was immunoSEQ multiplex PCR, while the TCRdb copy is restricted to in-frame clones and leaves out a portion. The table shows 210,000 or so clones, with approximately 81% occurring only once. The specimen was peripheral blood. The receptor set was obtained from a woman older than 75 with active or convalescent COVID-19.

The gene calls are TRBV11-2 and TRBJ2-2; TRBD1 matches at 8 bases. The V segment lost 8 bases and the J segment 5 bases; nucleotides outside the gene matches: 10. The V gene's germline CDR1 is SGHAT and CDR2 FQNNGV. CDR3 size: 15 residues. The CDR3 spells CASRLTTGETGELFF. The CDR3 nucleotides are TGTGCCAGCCGGCTAACGACAGGGGAAACCGGGGAGCTGTTTTTT.

The V and J genes are TRBV11-3 and TRBJ2-2, with D possibly TRBD2 on 6 matching bases. The CDR3 is made up of 15 amino acids. V lost 5 bases and J lost 0, with 10 bases in between. Germline V gene lookup returns CDR1 SGHNT and CDR2 YENEEA. This CDR3 reads CASSRSGSNTGELFF. Written as DNA, the CDR3 is TGTGCCAGCAGCCGTAGCGGATCGAACACCGGGGAGCTGTTTTTT.

This clone was detected only a few times. The V gene is TRBV20-1, the J gene TRBJ1-2; 7 nucleotides agree with TRBD1. Trimming removed 5 bases from V and 4 bases from J; junction bases left unmatched: 1. Germline CDR1 is DFQATT and CDR2 is SNEGSKA (reference sequence). This CDR3 has 11 residues. CDR3 region: CSAWDSYGYTF. DNA for the CDR3: TGCAGTGCTTGGGACAGCTATGGCTACACCTTC.

This clone occurred a few times. J is TRBJ2-5 and V is TRBV5-1; the match to TRBD1 covers 8 bases. Germline CDR1 SGHRS, CDR2 YFSETQ. The CDR3 contains 16 residues. J lost 2 bases, V lost 3 bases, and 9 bases had no gene match. In DNA, the CDR3 is TGCGCCAGCAGCTGGTGGACAGGGCTAGGGCAAGAGACCCAGTACTTC. Its translation is CASSWWTGLGQETQYF.

V usage is TRBV5-1 and J usage is TRBJ2-2; 14 bases are shared with TRBD2. This CDR3 has 17 residues. CDR1 is SGHRS and CDR2 is YFSETQ in the germline V gene. Trimming cost V 4 bases and J 7 bases; bases outside gene matches: 9. This CDR3 is CASSSSGTSGSGGELFF. The CDR3 region has the DNA TGCGCCAGCAGCAGCTCCGGGACTAGCGGGAGTGGCGGGGAGCTGTTTTTT.

The rearrangement uses TRBV19 and TRBJ2-7, with 10 nucleotides matching TRBD1. This CDR3 spans 13 amino acids. Trimming removed 10 bases from V and 3 bases from J; junction bases left unmatched: 6. CDR1 and CDR2 from the germline V gene are LNHDA and SQIVND (reference sequence). Here the CDR3 reads CATRQGANYEQYF. As DNA, the CDR3 is TGTGCCACAAGACAGGGGGCGAACTACGAGCAGTACTTC.

This clone was detected once. The chain recombines TRBV30 with TRBJ1-4; the match to TRBD1 covers 8 bases. The ends lost 3 bases at V and 7 bases at J; junction bases unmatched: 7. This CDR3 has 14 amino acids. The V gene's germline CDR1 is GTSNPN and CDR2 SVGIG (reference sequence). CDR3 DNA sequence: TGTGCCTGGAGCGTAACAGGGGGGGGTGAAAAACTGTTTTTT. It codes for CAWSVTGGGEKLFF.

V gene TRBV19 combines with J gene TRBJ1-1, with TRBD1 matching over 8 bases. In germline, CDR1 is LNHDA, CDR2 SQIVND (reference sequence). Losses at the gene ends were 5 bases for V and 3 bases for J; bases not matched to a gene: 11. CDR3 size: 16 residues. The CDR3 here is CASSPLQGEKDTEAFF. CDR3 sequence (DNA): TGTGCCAGTAGTCCACTACAGGGGGAGAAGGACACTGAAGCTTTCTTT.

V and J are TRBV2 and TRBJ1-1; perhaps TRBD1 as D (5 bases). CDR3 length: 14 amino acids. The germline V gene encodes CDR1 SNHLY and CDR2 FYNNEI. Trimming took off 7 bases at V and 0 bases at J, with 12 bases between the two ends. This CDR3 reads CASTRGLMNTEAFF. As DNA, the CDR3 is TGTGCCAGCACTAGGGGTCTCATGAACACTGAAGCTTTCTTT.

V is TRBV5-6 and J is TRBJ2-7, with 7 bases matching TRBD1. The V segment lost 9 bases and the J segment 6 bases; nucleotides outside the gene matches: 18. The length of the CDR3 is 15 residues. CDR1 SGHDT and CDR2 YYEEEE come from the germline V gene. The CDR3 loop is CATRGAGGVMGEQYF. In DNA form, the CDR3 reads TGTGCCACCCGTGGGGCAGGGGGTGTTATGGGCGAGCAGTACTTC.

This chain links TRBV9 with TRBJ1-3; D is unresolved. Germline CDR1 reads SGDLS; CDR2 reads YYNGEE. The CDR3 totals 17 residues. V lost 0 bases and J 0 bases, leaving 13 bases between the germline ends. The CDR3 region is CASSVGHLQPSGNTIYF. CDR3 DNA sequence: TGTGCCAGCAGCGTAGGACACCTACAGCCCTCTGGAAACACCATATATTTT.

The chain uses TRBV25-1 and TRBJ2-1, with unresolved D. Trimming removed 2 bases at V and 6 bases at J, with 5 bases between. Germline assignment: CDR1 MGHDK and CDR2 SYGVNS. This CDR3 comprises 12 residues. The CDR3 DNA follows: TGTGCCAGCAGTGAACAAATCAATGAGCAGTTCTTC. This translates into CASSEQINEQFF.

V is TRBV5-5 and J is TRBJ1-1, with D perhaps TRBD1 (5 bases). The germline CDR1 and CDR2 sequences are SGHKS and YYEKEE (reference sequence). The CDR3 is 14 amino acids. V was trimmed by 3 bases and J by 0 bases, leaving 9 bases between them. CDR3 protein: CASSYTGMNTEAFF. CDR3 DNA: TGTGCCAGCAGCTACACAGGTATGAACACTGAAGCTTTCTTT.

The chain is built from TRBV6-2 or TRBV6-3 and TRBJ2-3; 7 bases match TRBD1. V lost 2 bases, J lost 2 bases, and 10 bases stayed unmatched. The germline gives CDR1 MNHEY, CDR2 SVGEGT. The CDR3 sequence is 17 residues long. CDR3 protein: CASSYEYQTGHTDTQYF. CDR3 coding DNA: TGTGCCAGCAGTTACGAGTATCAGACAGGGCACACAGATACGCAGTATTTT.

The chain couples TRBV11-2 to TRBJ1-6; TRBD1 matches at 8 bases. CDR3 length: 15 residues. The V segment lost 5 bases and the J segment 9 bases; nucleotides outside the gene matches: 9. The germline CDR1 and CDR2 sequences are SGHAT and FQNNGV. CDR3 in DNA: TGTGCCAGCAGCCTCACAGGGGGGGTTGGTTCACCCCTCCACTTT. It codes for CASSLTGGVGSPLHF.

This rearrangement joins TRBV19 to TRBJ2-3; D is possibly TRBD2 (6 bases). Trimming removed 5 bases at V and 2 bases at J, with 14 bases between. The CDR3 is made up of 15 amino acids. Germline V gives CDR1 LNHDA, CDR2 SQIVND (reference sequence). The CDR3 coding sequence is TGTGCCAGTAGTTCCTTCCTAGCGTCCACAGATACGCAGTATTTT. Translation: CASSSFLASTDTQYF.

The chain's CDR3 is CASSLVPSDEQFF. The CDR3 DNA sequence: TGCGCCAGCAGCTTGGTGCCCAGCGATGAGCAGTTCTTC. The rearrangement links TRBV5-1 to TRBJ2-1; D is unresolved. The germline V gene has CDR1 SGHRS and CDR2 YFSETQ. Trimming removed 0 bases from V and 8 bases from J, with 9 bases in between. This CDR3 contains 13 residues.

This clone occurred once. The chain has TRBV7-2 and TRBJ2-3, with 9 bases identical to TRBD2. J was trimmed by 6 bases and V by 5 bases; bases with no gene match: 12. The CDR3 is 16 residues long. From germline, CDR1 is SGHTA and CDR2 FQGNSA. The CDR3 DNA is TGTGCCAGCAGCGGATTAGCGGGAGCCAGCATCGATACGCAGTATTTT. It is translated as CASSGLAGASIDTQYF.

This chain links TRBV29-1 with TRBJ2-5; 15 bases agree with TRBD2. The CDR3 length is 14 residues. After removal of 7 bases from V and 5 bases from J, the junction contained 5 bases not matched to a gene. The germline CDR1 and CDR2 sequences are SQVTM and ANQGSEA. CDR3 protein: CSASGLAGGETQYF. The CDR3 DNA sequence: TGCAGCGCTTCAGGACTAGCGGGGGGGGAGACCCAGTACTTC.